These 4 T cell receptor beta chains were sequenced from one sample in a study of CD8 T cells in Susac syndrome. Reverse transcription of roughly 0.5 to 1 ug RNA was performed with random hexamers. MiXCR, applied by TCRdb to the immunoSEQ multiplex PCR reads, yields one record per CDR3 protein. The sample contains 170,000 or so distinct CDR3 sequences, approximately 93% of which appear only once. The source material was CD4+ T cells from PBMCs. The receptors stem from a human donor with multiple sclerosis.

The chain employs TRBV30 and TRBJ2-2; D is uncertain. V was trimmed by 2 bases and J by 1 base, leaving 2 bases between them. The germline V gene encodes CDR1 GTSNPN and CDR2 SVGIG (reference sequence). This CDR3 has 12 amino acids. The CDR3 protein is CAWSMNTGELFF. CDR3 DNA sequence: TGTGCCTGGAGTATGAACACCGGGGAGCTGTTTTTT.

This clonotype was seen more than once but under ten times. The chain recombines TRBV18 with TRBJ2-6; the D is unclear. CDR1 and CDR2 from the germline V gene are KGHSH and LQKENI. The CDR3 consists of 15 residues. V lost 2 bases and J lost 1, with 6 bases in between. CDR3 amino acids: CASSPDGSGANVLTF. The CDR3 DNA sequence: TGTGCCAGCTCACCAGACGGTTCTGGGGCCAACGTCCTGACTTTC.

The gene calls are TRBV20-1 and TRBJ1-5; D not resolved. Germline CDR1 and CDR2: DFQATT and SNEGSKA (reference sequence). The CDR3 extends over 15 amino acids. V was trimmed by 3 bases and J by 3 bases, leaving 15 bases between them. Written as DNA, the CDR3 is TGCAGTGCTAGTATCCTTTCTCCCCACAATCAGCCCCAGCATTTT. Its translation: CSASILSPHNQPQHF.

The rearrangement links TRBV4-2 to TRBJ2-7; unclear D gene. The germline CDR1 and CDR2 sequences are LGHNA and YNFKEQ. The germline V and J ends were trimmed by 1 base and 2 bases, with 6 bases remaining between them. The CDR3 is 13 residues long. CDR3 residues: CASSQVGAYEQYF. The CDR3 region has the DNA TGTGCCAGCAGCCAAGTGGGTGCCTACGAGCAGTACTTC.